A single sample gave rise to the 27 T cell receptor beta chains below, sequenced in a study of T cell changes during pregnancy in multiple sclerosis. TCRdb's table, derived via immunoSEQ multiplex PCR, lists solely in-frame clones and lacks some. In the table there are around 31,000 clones, roughly 87% of which are singletons. Here the sequenced sample was CD8+ T cells from peripheral blood mononuclear cells, taken in the first trimester of pregnancy. The source is a female donor with multiple sclerosis, enrolled in a pregnancy study.

This chain connects TRBV30 to TRBJ1-1; D remains ambiguous. The germline V gene encodes CDR1 GTSNPN and CDR2 SVGIG (reference sequence). The CDR3 covers 13 residues. Trimming cost V 2 bases and J 1 base, with 8 bases left between them. CDR3: CAWSTTKNTEAFF. DNA of the CDR3: TGTGCCTGGAGTACTACTAAGAACACTGAAGCTTTCTTT.

The rearrangement uses TRBV28 and TRBJ1-6; D possibly corresponds to TRBD1 (5 bases). This CDR3 region has 14 residues. The V gene lost 3 bases and the J gene lost 7 bases, with 10 bases spanning the gap. The germline V gene has CDR1 MDHEN and CDR2 SYDVKM. In DNA form, the CDR3 reads TGTGCCAGCAGTTTTAGGGCAGGGAATTCACCCCTCCACTTT. Protein product: CASSFRAGNSPLHF.

The chain joins TRBV11-2 to TRBJ2-3; D is perhaps TRBD2 (6 bases). In germline, CDR1 is SGHAT, CDR2 FQNNGV. The CDR3 consists of 13 residues. V shed 3 bases and J shed 4 bases, with 8 bases lying between them. The CDR3 loop reads CASSLGGADTQYF. CDR3 DNA: TGTGCCAGCAGCTTGGGGGGAGCAGATACGCAGTATTTT.

The rearrangement joins TRBV6-4 to TRBJ2-7, with D possibly matching TRBD2 (7 bases). The CDR3 totals 15 residues. Germline loops: CDR1 MRHNA, CDR2 SNTAGT. Trimming removed 3 bases at V and 2 bases at J, with 14 bases between. CDR3 in DNA: TGTGCCAGCAGTGAGGAATGGGGGGGCACCTACGAGCAGTACTTC. It translates to CASSEEWGGTYEQYF.

V and J are TRBV19 and TRBJ2-5, with D perhaps TRBD1 (5 bases). Germline V lookup: CDR1 LNHDA, CDR2 SQIVND (reference sequence). The ends were cut back, 3 bases at V and 5 bases at J, with 13 bases in the middle. This CDR3 comprises 14 residues. DNA of the CDR3: TGTGCCAGTAGTATGGGTGGGGCGTGGGAGACCCAGTACTTC. Translation gives CASSMGGAWETQYF.

The chain employs TRBV7-9 and TRBJ2-7; 11 bases agree with TRBD2. CDR1 and CDR2 from the germline V gene are SEHNR and FQNEAQ (reference sequence). V was pared by 3 bases and J by 2 bases, with 0 bases of the junction left unmatched. The CDR3 contains 14 residues. The CDR3 sequence is CASSLGLAAYEQYF. Here the CDR3 DNA reads TGTGCCAGCAGCTTGGGACTAGCGGCCTACGAGCAGTACTTC.

This chain links TRBV5-4 with TRBJ2-2; the match to TRBD2 covers 16 bases. The CDR3 is 17 amino acids. The J segment lost 7 bases and the V segment lost 4 bases, leaving 7 bases of the junction unmatched. Germline CDR1 SGHNT, CDR2 YYREEE (reference sequence). The CDR3 DNA sequence: TGTGCCAGCAGCGAGGGACTAGCGGGAGGGCCTGTCGGGGAGCTGTTTTTT. It is translated as CASSEGLAGGPVGELFF.

This sequence joins TRBV2 and TRBJ1-4; D is perhaps TRBD1 (6 bases). Germline CDR1 SNHLY, CDR2 FYNNEI. V was clipped by 1 base and J by 5 bases, with 8 bases between them. The CDR3 consists of 14 residues. CDR3 amino acids: CASSEGTANEKLFF. The DNA for the CDR3 is TGTGCCAGCAGTGAAGGGACAGCAAATGAAAAACTGTTTTTT.

This sequence joins TRBV13 and TRBJ2-7; 8 nucleotides align to TRBD2. V gave up 4 bases and J gave up 2 bases; unmatched junction bases: 10. This CDR3 region has 16 residues. Germline assignment: CDR1 PRHDT and CDR2 FYEKMQ (reference sequence). As DNA, the CDR3 is TGTGCCAGCAGCTCGAGGACTAGCCGAAACCCCTACGAGCAGTACTTC. Amino acid sequence: CASSSRTSRNPYEQYF.

V usage is TRBV4-1 and J usage is TRBJ2-7, with D perhaps TRBD1 (5 bases). The CDR3 runs 14 residues. Trimming stripped 0 bases from V and 3 bases from J, with 9 bases between. Germline lookup yields CDR1 MGHRA and CDR2 YSYEKL. CDR3 residues: CASSQEPGRYEQYF. CDR3 sequence (DNA): TGCGCCAGCAGCCAAGAGCCAGGGCGCTACGAGCAGTACTTC.

This clone was recorded only once. The V call is TRBV19, the J call TRBJ2-7; 7 bases line up with TRBD1. Germline V gene data show CDR1 as LNHDA and CDR2 as SQIVND (reference sequence). This CDR3 comprises 14 residues. Trimming at V came to 3 bases and at J to 4 bases, leaving 6 bases not matched to a gene. CDR3 region: CASSIGTARYEQYF. The DNA of the CDR3 is TGTGCCAGTAGTATCGGGACAGCAAGATACGAGCAGTACTTC.

This sequence joins TRBV29-1 and TRBJ1-2, with 9 bases lining up with TRBD1. The CDR3 sequence is 14 residues long. CDR1 SQVTM and CDR2 ANQGSEA come from the germline V gene. The J segment lost 3 bases and the V segment lost 3 bases, leaving 5 bases of the junction unmatched. This CDR3 is CSVEGTGSYYGYTF. The CDR3, as DNA: TGCAGCGTTGAGGGGACAGGGTCTTACTATGGCTACACCTTC.

The chain links TRBV19 to TRBJ1-5; D unclear. V shed 6 bases and J shed 0 bases, with 6 bases lying between them. The CDR3 loop spans 13 amino acids. CDR1 LNHDA and CDR2 SQIVND come from the germline V gene (reference sequence). CDR3 coding DNA: TGTGCCAGTAGCCCCTATAGCAATCAGCCCCAGCATTTT. Protein sequence: CASSPYSNQPQHF.

The J gene is TRBJ1-5, the V gene TRBV4-1; 7 bases line up with TRBD1. Looked up from germline, CDR1 is MGHRA and CDR2 is YSYEKL. J was trimmed by 4 bases and V by 4 bases; bases with no gene match: 7. The CDR3 is made up of 15 amino acids. The CDR3 loop reads CASSPDRVGNQPQHF. In DNA form, the CDR3 reads TGCGCCAGCAGCCCCGACAGGGTTGGGAATCAGCCCCAGCATTTT.

The table lists this clone with a count of one. The J gene is TRBJ2-1, the V gene TRBV5-4, with 8 bases aligning to TRBD2. The V segment lost 5 bases and the J segment 1 base; nucleotides outside the gene matches: 5. Germline V gene sequence: CDR1 SGHNT, CDR2 YYREEE (reference sequence). CDR3 length equals 15 residues. The chain's CDR3 is CASSYTSGSYNEQFF. In nucleotides, the CDR3 is TGTGCCAGCAGTTATACTAGCGGATCCTACAATGAGCAGTTCTTC.

J is TRBJ2-7 and V is TRBV5-1; TRBD2 is a possible D gene (5 bases). There are 15 residues in the CDR3. Trimming took 1 base from V and 4 from J, leaving 15 bases between them. Per the germline V gene, CDR1 is SGHRS and CDR2 is YFSETQ. The CDR3 loop reads CASSLRGVEGYEQYF. The CDR3 bases are TGCGCCAGCAGCTTGCGGGGAGTTGAAGGATACGAGCAGTACTTC.

The V and J genes are TRBV25-1 and TRBJ1-1, with D hard to call. The CDR3 loop spans 13 amino acids. The V and J ends lost 3 bases and 2 bases respectively, with 7 bases between them. The germline gives CDR1 MGHDK, CDR2 SYGVNS. In nucleotides, the CDR3 is TGTGCCAGCAGTGACCCAGGAAACACTGAAGCTTTCTTT. It yields the protein CASSDPGNTEAFF.

This clone is a singleton in its sample. The V and J genes are TRBV5-1 and TRBJ1-1; TRBD1 aligns across 8 bases. CDR3 length: 14 amino acids. J was trimmed by 3 bases and V by 4 bases; bases with no gene match: 5. The germline CDR1 and CDR2 sequences are SGHRS and YFSETQ. The CDR3 loop reads CASSPRGQDTEAFF. The CDR3 region has the DNA TGCGCCAGCAGCCCCAGGGGGCAGGACACTGAAGCTTTCTTT.

The chain couples TRBV13 to TRBJ1-4, with TRBD1 as a possible D gene (6 bases). The CDR3 has 16 residues. Between the trimmed V and J ends, which lost 1 base and 8 bases, there was a span of 17 bases. Germline V lookup: CDR1 PRHDT, CDR2 FYEKMQ (reference sequence). The CDR3 DNA reads TGTGCCAGCAGCTTAGCCCAAACAGGGTGGGGAGAAAAACTGTTTTTT. This translates into CASSLAQTGWGEKLFF.

The chain employs TRBV29-1 and TRBJ2-5, with 10 bases aligning to TRBD2. The junction had 4 bases not matched to a gene; V was cut back by 2 bases and J by 1 base. There are 15 residues in the CDR3. The germline V gene encodes CDR1 SQVTM and CDR2 ANQGSEA. The CDR3: CSVELLAGRQETQYF. The CDR3 DNA sequence: TGCAGCGTTGAATTACTAGCGGGACGCCAAGAGACCCAGTACTTC.

The CDR3 DNA is TGTGCCAGCAGCGCGGCTACAGGGGGGAACACTGAAGCTTTCTTT. Translating gives CASSAATGGNTEAFF. V usage is TRBV5-6 and J usage is TRBJ1-1, with TRBD1 identical over 8 bases. V lost 4 bases, J lost 1 base, and 6 bases stayed unmatched. Germline V gene lookup returns CDR1 SGHDT and CDR2 YYEEEE. This CDR3 is built from 15 residues. Filled out from reference TRBV5-6 and TRBJ1-1, the complete variable domain reads DAGVTQSPTHLIKTRGQQVTLRCSPKSGHDTVSWYQQALGQGPQFIFQYYEEEERQRGNFPDRFSGHQFPNYSSELNVNALLLGDSALYLCASSAATGGNTEAFFGQGTRLTVV.

Written as DNA, the CDR3 is TGTGCCAGCGGGGACAGGGGGCCTGATGGCTACACCTTC. Encoded protein: CASGDRGPDGYTF. V and J are TRBV27 and TRBJ1-2, with TRBD1 identical over 12 bases. V dropped 8 bases and J dropped 6; count of bases not matched to a gene: 4. Germline V lookup: CDR1 MNHEY, CDR2 SMNVEV (reference sequence). CDR3 length equals 13 residues.

This chain uses TRBV28 with TRBJ2-3, with 9 bases aligning to TRBD2. This CDR3 region has 16 residues. Germline values: CDR1 MDHEN, CDR2 SYDVKM. The J segment lost 4 bases and the V segment lost 5 bases, leaving 10 bases of the junction unmatched. The CDR3 DNA is TGTGCCAGCAGTCCGCTGATAGCGGGGGTATCAGATACGCAGTATTTT. Translated, it gives CASSPLIAGVSDTQYF.

CDR3 protein: CASRRQDSYEQYF. CDR3 sequence (DNA): TGTGCCAGCAGACGACAGGACTCCTACGAGCAGTACTTC. This rearrangement joins TRBV6-5 to TRBJ2-7; a weak D match, TRBD1 (6 bases). This CDR3 has 13 residues. V lost 6 bases and J lost 0, with 9 bases in between. Germline V CDR1 and CDR2: MNHEY, SVGAGI.

The chain has TRBV12-5 and TRBJ1-2; D is possibly TRBD1 (5 bases). This CDR3 is built from 16 residues. Looked up from germline, CDR1 is LGHNT and CDR2 is FRNRAP. Between the trimmed V and J ends, which lost 3 bases and 4 bases, there was a span of 18 bases. In DNA, the CDR3 is TGTGCTAGTGGTTTCAAAATGCAGGGAAAGACCTATGGCTACACCTTC. It specifies CASGFKMQGKTYGYTF.

The chain uses TRBV19 and TRBJ2-5; D uncertain. V was trimmed by 3 bases and J by 0 bases, leaving 5 bases between them. CDR1 is LNHDA, CDR2 SQIVND, per germline (reference sequence). This CDR3 has 13 residues. Here the CDR3 reads CASSMQNQETQYF. In DNA, the CDR3 is TGTGCCAGTAGTATGCAGAACCAAGAGACCCAGTACTTC.

The rearrangement uses TRBV6-1 and TRBJ2-4, with TRBD1 matching 10 bases. Germline V gene sequence: CDR1 MNHNS, CDR2 SASEGT. V lost 0 bases, J lost 8 bases, and 7 bases stayed unmatched. The CDR3 is made up of 16 amino acids. CDR3 sequence reads: CASSEAQTGGRDIQYF. The CDR3 region has the DNA TGTGCCAGCAGTGAAGCGCAGACAGGGGGCCGGGACATTCAGTACTTC.